The clone carrying this T cell receptor (beta chain) was detected ten times or more. Germline V lookup: CDR1 SEHNR, CDR2 FQNEAQ (reference sequence). The CDR3 is made up of 15 amino acids. V shed 5 bases and J shed 5 bases, with 19 bases lying between them. This sample is part of a study of T-cell reconstitution after alpha-beta-depleted transplantation in children. The TCRbeta library incorporated unique molecular identifiers. TCRdb fed the PCR reads into MiXCR, producing one record per CDR3 protein. The sample consists of about 200,000 distinct CDR3 sequences, 5% to 6.5% of them appearing once. The gene calls are TRBV7-9 and TRBJ2-7; D is undetermined. This sequence originates from a girl younger than two with combined immunodeficiency, due to receive a stem cell transplant. Material: PBMCs, obtained before TCRalphabeta/CD19-depleted stem cell transplant. The CDR3 coding sequence is TGTGCCAGCAGCCTTGAAGTTTGGGTTCGGGACGAGCAGTACTTC. Its protein is CASSLEVWVRDEQYF.